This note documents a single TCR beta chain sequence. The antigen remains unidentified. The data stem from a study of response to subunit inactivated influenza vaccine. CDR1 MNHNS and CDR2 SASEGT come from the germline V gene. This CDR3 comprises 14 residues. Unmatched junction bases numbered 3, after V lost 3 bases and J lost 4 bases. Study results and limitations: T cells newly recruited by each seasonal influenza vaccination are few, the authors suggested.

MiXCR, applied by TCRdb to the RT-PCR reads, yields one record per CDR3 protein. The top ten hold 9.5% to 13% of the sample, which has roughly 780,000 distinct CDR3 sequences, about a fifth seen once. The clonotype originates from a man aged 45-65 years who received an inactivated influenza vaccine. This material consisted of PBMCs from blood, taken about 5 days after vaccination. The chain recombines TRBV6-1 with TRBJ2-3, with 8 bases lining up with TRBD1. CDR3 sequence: CASSDRTGSDTQYF. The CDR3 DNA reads TGTGCCAGCAGTGATCGGACAGGGTCAGATACGCAGTATTTT.